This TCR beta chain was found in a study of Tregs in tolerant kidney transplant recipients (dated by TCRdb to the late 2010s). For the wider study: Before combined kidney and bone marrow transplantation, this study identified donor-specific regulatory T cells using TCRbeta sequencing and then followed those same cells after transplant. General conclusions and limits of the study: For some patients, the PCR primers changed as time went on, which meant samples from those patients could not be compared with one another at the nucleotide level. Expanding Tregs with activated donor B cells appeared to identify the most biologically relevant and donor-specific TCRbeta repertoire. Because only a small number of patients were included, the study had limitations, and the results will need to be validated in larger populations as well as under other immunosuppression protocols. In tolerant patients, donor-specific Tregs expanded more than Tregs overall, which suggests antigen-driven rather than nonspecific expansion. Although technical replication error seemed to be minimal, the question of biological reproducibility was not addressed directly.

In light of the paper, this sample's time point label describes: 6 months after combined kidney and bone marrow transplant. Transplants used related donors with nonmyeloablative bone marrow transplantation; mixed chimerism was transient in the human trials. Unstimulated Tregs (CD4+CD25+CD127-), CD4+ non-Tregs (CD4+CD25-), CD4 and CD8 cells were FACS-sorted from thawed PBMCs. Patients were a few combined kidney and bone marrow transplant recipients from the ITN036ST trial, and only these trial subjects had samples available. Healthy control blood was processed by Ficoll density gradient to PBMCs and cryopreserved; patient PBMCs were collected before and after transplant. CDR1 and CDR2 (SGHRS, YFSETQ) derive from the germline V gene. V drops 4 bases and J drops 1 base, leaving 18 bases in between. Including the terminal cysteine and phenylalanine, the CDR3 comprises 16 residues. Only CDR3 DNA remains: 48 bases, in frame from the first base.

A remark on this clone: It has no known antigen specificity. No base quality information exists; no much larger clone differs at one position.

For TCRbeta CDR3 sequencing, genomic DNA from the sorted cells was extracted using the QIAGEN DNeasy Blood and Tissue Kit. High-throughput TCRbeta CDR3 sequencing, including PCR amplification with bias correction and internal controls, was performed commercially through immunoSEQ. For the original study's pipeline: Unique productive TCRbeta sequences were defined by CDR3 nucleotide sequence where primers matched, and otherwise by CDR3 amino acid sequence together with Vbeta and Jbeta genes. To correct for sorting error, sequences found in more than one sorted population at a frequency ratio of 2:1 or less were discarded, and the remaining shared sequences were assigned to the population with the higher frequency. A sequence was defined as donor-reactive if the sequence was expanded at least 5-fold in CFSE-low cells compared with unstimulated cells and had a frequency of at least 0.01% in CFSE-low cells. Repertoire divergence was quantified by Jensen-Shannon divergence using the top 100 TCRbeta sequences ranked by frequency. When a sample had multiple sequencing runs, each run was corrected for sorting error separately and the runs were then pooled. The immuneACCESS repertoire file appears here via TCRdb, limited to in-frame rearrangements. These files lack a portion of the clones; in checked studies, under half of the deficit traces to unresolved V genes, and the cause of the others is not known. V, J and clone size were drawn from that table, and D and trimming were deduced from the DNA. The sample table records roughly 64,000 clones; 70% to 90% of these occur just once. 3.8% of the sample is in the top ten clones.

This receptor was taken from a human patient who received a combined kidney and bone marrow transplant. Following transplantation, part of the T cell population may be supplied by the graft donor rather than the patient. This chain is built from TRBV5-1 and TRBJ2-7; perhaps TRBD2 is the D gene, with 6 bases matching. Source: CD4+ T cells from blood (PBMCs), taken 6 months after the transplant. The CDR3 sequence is CASSPGTPGLSYEQYF. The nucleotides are TGCGCCAGCAGCCCCGGGACTCCGGGTCTGTCCTACGAGCAGTACTTC.